This TCR beta chain was documented in a study of beta chain features in type 1 diabetes. With 4 bases removed from V and 5 bases from J, the gap between germline ends came to 18 bases. The V gene's germline CDR1 is KGHSH and CDR2 LQKENI. The CDR3 loop spans 16 amino acids. This clone occurred a few times. The authors reverse transcribed all of the isolated RNA, so sequencing captured expressed TCRB transcripts. Libraries were prepared by immunoSEQ multiplex PCR; TCRdb keeps only in-frame clonotypes and omits some of them. This sample has about 320,000 clones; 14% occur once, and the top ten carry over 5.5%.

V is TRBV18 and J is TRBJ1-5; D is possibly TRBD1 (6 bases). The TCR comes from a man aged 25 to 40 in good health. Sequenced material: central memory CD4+ T cells from blood. The CDR3 sequence: CASSHRSAGADQPQHF. The CDR3 DNA reads TGTGCCAGCTCACACCGAAGCGCGGGGGCAGATCAGCCCCAGCATTTT.